This T cell receptor (beta chain) came from a study of T-cell reconstitution after alpha-beta-depleted transplantation in children. TCRbeta library construction was performed incorporating unique molecular identifiers. TCRdb analysed the PCR reads with MiXCR anew, one entry per CDR3 protein. The table includes about 270,000 distinct CDR3 sequences, more than 8% detected once. This CDR3 has 18 amino acids. Between the trimmed V and J ends, which lost 7 bases and 0 bases, there was a span of 21 bases. Per germline, CDR1 MGHDK and CDR2 SYGVNS. The sample consisted of PBMCs from the stem cell graft donor, taken from the stem cell graft. The receptor's source is a human donor who donated a stem cell graft to a child with SCID. The rearrangement uses TRBV25-1 and TRBJ2-2, with D maybe TRBD1 (6 bases). DNA of the CDR3: TGTGCCAGCAAGGTGGGGGCCTCCGGACACCCGAACACCGGGGAGCTGTTTTTT. This gives the protein CASKVGASGHPNTGELFF.